This TCR beta chain came from a study of T cell changes during pregnancy in multiple sclerosis. Assay: immunoSEQ multiplex PCR; the TCRdb copy retains only in-frame clones and omits some. The table includes about 60,000 clones, about 89% detected once. The CDR3 is 15 residues long. The V gene's germline CDR1 is GTSNPN and CDR2 SVGIG (reference sequence). J gave up 4 bases and V 1 base, and 6 bases lay outside the gene matches. V and J are TRBV30 and TRBJ2-3, with 9 nucleotides matching TRBD2. The sequence was collected from a female donor with multiple sclerosis, enrolled in a pregnancy study. Specimen: CD4+ T cells from peripheral blood mononuclear cells, collected in the first trimester of pregnancy. In nucleotides, the CDR3 is TGTGCCTGGAGTGGAGGGACTAGCAGTCCAGATACGCAGTATTTT. It yields the protein CAWSGGTSSPDTQYF.